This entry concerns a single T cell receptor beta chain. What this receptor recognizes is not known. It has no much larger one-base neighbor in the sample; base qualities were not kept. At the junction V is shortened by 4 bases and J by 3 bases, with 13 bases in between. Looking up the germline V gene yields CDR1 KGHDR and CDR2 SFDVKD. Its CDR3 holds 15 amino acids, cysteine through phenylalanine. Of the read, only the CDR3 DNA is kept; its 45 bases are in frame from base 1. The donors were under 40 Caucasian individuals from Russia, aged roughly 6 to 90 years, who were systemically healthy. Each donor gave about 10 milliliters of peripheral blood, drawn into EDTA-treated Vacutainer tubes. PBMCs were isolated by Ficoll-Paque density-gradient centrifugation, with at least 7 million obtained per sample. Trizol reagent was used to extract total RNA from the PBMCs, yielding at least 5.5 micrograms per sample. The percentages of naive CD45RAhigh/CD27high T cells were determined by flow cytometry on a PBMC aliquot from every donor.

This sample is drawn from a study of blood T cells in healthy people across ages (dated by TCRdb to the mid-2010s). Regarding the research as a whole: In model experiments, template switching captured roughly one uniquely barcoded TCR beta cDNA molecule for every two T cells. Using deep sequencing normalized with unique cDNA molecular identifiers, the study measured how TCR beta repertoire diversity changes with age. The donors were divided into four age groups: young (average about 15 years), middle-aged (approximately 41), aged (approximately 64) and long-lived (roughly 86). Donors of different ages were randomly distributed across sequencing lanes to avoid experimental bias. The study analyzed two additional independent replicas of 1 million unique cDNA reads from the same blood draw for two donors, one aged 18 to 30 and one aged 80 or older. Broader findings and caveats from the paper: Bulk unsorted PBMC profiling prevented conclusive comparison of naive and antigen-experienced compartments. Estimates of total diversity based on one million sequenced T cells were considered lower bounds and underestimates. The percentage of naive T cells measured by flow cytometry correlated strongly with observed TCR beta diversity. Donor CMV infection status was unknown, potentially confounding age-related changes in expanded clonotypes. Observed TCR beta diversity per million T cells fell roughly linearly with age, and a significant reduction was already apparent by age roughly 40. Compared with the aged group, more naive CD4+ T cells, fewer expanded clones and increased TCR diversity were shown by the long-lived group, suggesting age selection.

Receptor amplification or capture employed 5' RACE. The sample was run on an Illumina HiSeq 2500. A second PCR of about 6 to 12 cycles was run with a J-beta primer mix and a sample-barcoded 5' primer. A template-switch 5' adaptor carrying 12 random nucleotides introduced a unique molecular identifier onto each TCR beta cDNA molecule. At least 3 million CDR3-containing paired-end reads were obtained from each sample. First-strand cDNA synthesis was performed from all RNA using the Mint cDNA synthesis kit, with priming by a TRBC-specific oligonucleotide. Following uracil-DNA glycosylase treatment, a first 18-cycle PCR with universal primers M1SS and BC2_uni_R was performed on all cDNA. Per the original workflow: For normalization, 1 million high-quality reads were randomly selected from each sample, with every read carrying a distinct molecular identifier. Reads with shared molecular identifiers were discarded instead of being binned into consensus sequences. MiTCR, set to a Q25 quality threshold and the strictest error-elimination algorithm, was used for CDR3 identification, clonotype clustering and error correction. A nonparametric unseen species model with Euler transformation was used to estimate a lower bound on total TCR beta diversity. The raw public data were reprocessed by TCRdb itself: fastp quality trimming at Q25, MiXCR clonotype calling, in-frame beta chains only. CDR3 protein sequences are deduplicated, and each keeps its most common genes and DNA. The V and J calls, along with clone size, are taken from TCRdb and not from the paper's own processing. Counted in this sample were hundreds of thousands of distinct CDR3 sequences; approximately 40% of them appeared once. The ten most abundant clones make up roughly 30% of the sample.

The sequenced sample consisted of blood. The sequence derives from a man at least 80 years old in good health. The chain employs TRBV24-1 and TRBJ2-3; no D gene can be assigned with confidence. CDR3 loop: CATSDRTTPTDTQYF. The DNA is TGTGCCACCAGTGACCGCACTACTCCGACAGATACGCAGTATTTT.